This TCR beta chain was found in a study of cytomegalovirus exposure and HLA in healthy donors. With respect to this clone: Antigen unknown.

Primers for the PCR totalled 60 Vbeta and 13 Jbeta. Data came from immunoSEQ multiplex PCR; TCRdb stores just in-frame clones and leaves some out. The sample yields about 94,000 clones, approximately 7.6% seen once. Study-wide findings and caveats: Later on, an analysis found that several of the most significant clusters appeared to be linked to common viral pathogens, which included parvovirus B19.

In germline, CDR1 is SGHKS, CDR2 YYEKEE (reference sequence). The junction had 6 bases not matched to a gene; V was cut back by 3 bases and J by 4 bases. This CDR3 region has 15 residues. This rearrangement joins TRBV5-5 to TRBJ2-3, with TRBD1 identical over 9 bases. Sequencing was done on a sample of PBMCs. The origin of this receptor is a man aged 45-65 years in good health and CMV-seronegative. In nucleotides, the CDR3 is TGTGCCAGCAGCTGGGGACAGGGTGGGTCAGATACGCAGTATTTT. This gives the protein CASSWGQGGSDTQYF.